The clone carrying this T cell receptor beta chain appeared a few times. The entry originates in a study of blood T cell repertoires in COVID-19. Across the whole study: Acute and convalescent COVID-19 samples came from the United States, Italy and Spain. In each case, the material was cDNA or gDNA derived from T cells, B-cell-depleted T cells, or PBMCs.

CDR3 length: 14 residues. After removal of 7 bases from V and 6 bases from J, the junction contained 7 bases not matched to a gene. The V gene's germline CDR1 is WSHSY and CDR2 SAAADI. Authors' methods: How many nucleated cells were present was estimated from reference gene primer amplification. The data were produced by immunoSEQ multiplex PCR, yet TCRdb's version contains in-frame clones alone and is incomplete. Clone size and the V and J calls come from that table; the DNA yielded D and trimming. The data hold fewer than 120,000 clones, with over 75% observed a single time. The clonotype originates from a woman over 75 with active or convalescent COVID-19. Sample: peripheral blood. The V and J genes are TRBV10-2 and TRBJ1-2; 11 bases line up with TRBD1. The CDR3: CASNTPGQGDGYTF. CDR3 coding DNA: TGCGCCAGCAATACCCCGGGACAGGGGGATGGCTACACCTTC.